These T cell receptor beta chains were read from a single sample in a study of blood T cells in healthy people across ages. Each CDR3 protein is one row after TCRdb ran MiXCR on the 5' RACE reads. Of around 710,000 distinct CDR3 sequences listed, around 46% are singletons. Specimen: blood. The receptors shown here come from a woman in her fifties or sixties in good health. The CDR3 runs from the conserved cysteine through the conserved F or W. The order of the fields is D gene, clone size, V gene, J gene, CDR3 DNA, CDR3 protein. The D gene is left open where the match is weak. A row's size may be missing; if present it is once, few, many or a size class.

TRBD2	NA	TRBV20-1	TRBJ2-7	TGCAGTGCTTTAGCGGGGGCAAGCTCCTACGAGCAGTACTTC	CSALAGASSYEQYF
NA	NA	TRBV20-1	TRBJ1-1	TGCAGTGCCCACCCCTCGGGGGGGATTAGAATGAACACTGAAGCTTTCTTT	CSAHPSGGIRMNTEAFF
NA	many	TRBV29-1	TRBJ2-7	TGCAGCGTTGCCCAGACGATCTACGAGCAGTACTTC	CSVAQTIYEQYF
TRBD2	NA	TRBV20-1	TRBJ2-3	TGCAGTGCTTGGCTAGCGGGCACAGATACGCAGTATTTT	CSAWLAGTDTQYF
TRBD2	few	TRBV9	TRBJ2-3	TGTGCCAGCAGCGTGGAGGACGGGAGGGGAAATACGCAGTATTTT	CASSVEDGRGNTQYF
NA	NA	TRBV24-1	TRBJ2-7	TGTGCCACCAGTGATCCAGGGGTCGGCGGGTACGAGCAGTACTTC	CATSDPGVGGYEQYF
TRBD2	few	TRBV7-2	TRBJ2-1	TGTGCCAGCAGCTTAGTTTCTAGCGGAAGAAATGAGCAGTTCTTC	CASSLVSSGRNEQFF
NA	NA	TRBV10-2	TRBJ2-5	TGCGCCAGCAGTGAACCCGGGCTAGTGGAAGAGACCCAGTACTTC	CASSEPGLVEETQYF
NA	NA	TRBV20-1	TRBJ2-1	TGCAGTGCCCCATCCTGGGGCGATGAGCAGTTCTTC	CSAPSWGDEQFF
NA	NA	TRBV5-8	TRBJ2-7	TGTGCCAGCAGCTTCACGGCAGGGACCCACGAGCAGTACTTC	CASSFTAGTHEQYF
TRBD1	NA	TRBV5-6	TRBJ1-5	TGTGCCAGCAGACTAGGTACCTCAGGGGGCGCGTCTCCCAATCAGCCCCAGCATTTT	CASRLGTSGGASPNQPQHF
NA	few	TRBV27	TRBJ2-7	TGTGCCAGCAGTTTATCCTGGGCCTCCTACGAGCAGTACTTC	CASSLSWASYEQYF
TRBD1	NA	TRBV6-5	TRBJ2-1	TGTGCCAGCAGTCGACAGGGGGGGACTGAGCAGTTCTTC	CASSRQGGTEQFF
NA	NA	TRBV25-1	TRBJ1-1	TGTGCCAGCAGTGAAGTATGGGACTCCAAAGAGACTGAAGCTTTCTTT	CASSEVWDSKETEAFF
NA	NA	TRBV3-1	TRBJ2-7	TGTGCCAGCAGCCAAGATAATAACTTCTTACAGCAGTACTTC	CASSQDNNFLQQYF
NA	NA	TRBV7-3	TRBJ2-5	TGTGCCAGCAGCTTAAATGGGATTGAGACCCAGTACTTC	CASSLNGIETQYF
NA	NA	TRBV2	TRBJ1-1	TGTGCCAGCAGACAGGGTCCCACTGAAGCTTTCTTT	CASRQGPTEAFF
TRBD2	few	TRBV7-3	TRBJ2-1	TGTGCCAGCGGTTCCGCGGGAGGGCCAGGTGAGCAGTTCTTC	CASGSAGGPGEQFF
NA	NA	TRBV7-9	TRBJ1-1	TGTGCCAGCAGCTCAATCAGGGGAACAGACACTGAAGCTTTCTTT	CASSSIRGTDTEAFF
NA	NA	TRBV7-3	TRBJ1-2	TGTGCCAGCAGCGTAAGACGGGGGGAGGGCGGCTACACCTTC	CASSVRRGEGGYTF
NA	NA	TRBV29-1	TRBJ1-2	TGCAGCGTTGTACAGCCCTTTGATTATGGCTACACCTTC	CSVVQPFDYGYTF
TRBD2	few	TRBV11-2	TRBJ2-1	TGTGCCAGCCGCGGACTAAGGCGGGAGGAAAGGGGTGAGCAGTTCTTC	CASRGLRREERGEQFF